This is a list of T cell receptor beta chains from one sample in a study of shared clonotypes between healthy human individuals. The data were produced by immunoSEQ multiplex PCR, yet TCRdb's version contains in-frame clones alone and is incomplete. The data hold around 1,900,000 clones, with around 93% observed a single time. The sequencing input was naive CD8+ T cells from PBMCs. The receptors were gathered from a man younger than 35 in good health. Some clones in this sample may be carry-over from other donors' samples. Each CDR3 is given with its conserved first and last residue. D genes are given only for firm matches. Expanded clones get a size class; other rows say once, few or many, or leave the size out.

D,size,J,V,DNA,CDR3
.,.,TRBJ2-5,TRBV19,TGTGCCAGTAGTGAGCAAGAGACCCAGTACTTC,CASSEQETQYF
TRBD2,.,TRBJ2-1,TRBV5-1,TGCGCCAGCAGCTCCCCGGGACTAGCGGGAGGTACGTTCTTC,CASSSPGLAGGTFF
TRBD1,.,TRBJ1-3,TRBV5-6,TGTGCCAGCAGCCGCGACGGACAGGTGTCAGGAAACACCATATATTTT,CASSRDGQVSGNTIYF
.,.,TRBJ2-5,TRBV15,TGTGCCACCAGCAGAGGGGGAGGAGTCGGGGAGACCCAGTACTTC,CATSRGGGVGETQYF
TRBD2,.,TRBJ2-5,TRBV4-1,TGCGCCAGCAGCCAAGTGTGGCGGGAGGGAAGCCAAGAGACCCAGTACTTC,CASSQVWREGSQETQYF
.,.,TRBJ2-7,TRBV27,TGTGCCAGCAGTTCGATAGGTAGCGGATACGAGCAGTACTTC,CASSSIGSGYEQYF
.,.,TRBJ1-1,TRBV27,TGTGCCAGCAGTCCCATCGGAACGAACACTGAAGCTTTCTTT,CASSPIGTNTEAFF
.,.,TRBJ2-7,TRBV10-2,TGCGCCAGCAGTGAGGGCCTAGACGAGCAGTACTTC,CASSEGLDEQYF
.,.,TRBJ2-1,TRBV10-3,TGTGCCGCTCGGACAGACCCAGCCGTTGATGAGCAGTTCTTC,CAARTDPAVDEQFF
.,.,TRBJ2-7,TRBV18,TGTGCCAGCTCATCCCGGGACTTCTACGAGCAGTACTTC,CASSSRDFYEQYF
.,.,TRBJ1-1,TRBV19,TGTGCCAGTAGTCCGGGGGGCCTGAACACTGAAGCTTTCTTT,CASSPGGLNTEAFF
TRBD2,.,TRBJ2-7,TRBV9,TGTGCCAGCAGTCCCGGACTAGCGGCATCCTACGAGCAGTACTTC,CASSPGLAASYEQYF
.,.,TRBJ2-7,TRBV28,TGTGCCAGCAGTTTATTCTCCAATGCGATAGCGACCTACGAGCAGTACTTC,CASSLFSNAIATYEQYF
TRBD1,few,TRBJ1-1,TRBV9,TGTGCCAGCAGCCCCGGGACAGGGGAGGCTGAAGCTTTCTTT,CASSPGTGEAEAFF
.,.,TRBJ2-7,TRBV29-1,TGCAGCGTTGCGGACAGAACCTACGAGCAGTACTTC,CSVADRTYEQYF
.,few,TRBJ2-7,TRBV28,TGTGCCAGCAGTTTATTAGGGCCAAAGCGGGAGCAGTACTTC,CASSLLGPKREQYF
.,.,TRBJ2-7,TRBV4-1,TGCGCCAGCAGCCAAGATATCAGGGACCTGGAGCAGTACTTC,CASSQDIRDLEQYF
.,.,TRBJ2-1,TRBV7-9,TGTGCCAGCAGCCCGGGAACTAACAATGAGCAGTTCTTC,CASSPGTNNEQFF
TRBD2,.,TRBJ2-1,TRBV29-1,TGCAGCGTTGAAGAGGGACTAGTAGGCAATGAGCAGTTCTTC,CSVEEGLVGNEQFF
TRBD1,.,TRBJ1-2,TRBV4-1,TGCGCCAGCAGCCAAGCCCCTGGGACAGGGTTTGGCTACACCTTC,CASSQAPGTGFGYTF
TRBD2,.,TRBJ2-1,TRBV7-9,TGTGCCAGCGGGGGGGCTAGCGGGAGTTTCGATGAGCAGTTCTTC,CASGGASGSFDEQFF
TRBD1,.,TRBJ2-7,TRBV16,TGTGCCAGCAGCCAGTCAGACAGGGCCTACGAGCAGTACTTC,CASSQSDRAYEQYF
.,.,TRBJ1-1,TRBV23-1,TGCGCCAGCAGTCAATCTCAGGGGATACTCACTGAAGCTTTCTTT,CASSQSQGILTEAFF
TRBD2,.,TRBJ2-2,TRBV10-3,TGTGCCATACTAGCGGGAGGGCCCGGTTATACCGGGGAGCTGTTTTTT,CAILAGGPGYTGELFF
TRBD1,once,TRBJ1-6,TRBV30,TGTGCCTGGAGCCCCGGGACAGAAGCACCCCTCCACTTT,CAWSPGTEAPLHF
.,.,TRBJ1-5,TRBV15,TGTGCCACCAGCAGAGAGTTGTACCAGCCCCAGCATTTT,CATSRELYQPQHF
.,.,TRBJ2-1,TRBV28,TGTGCCAGCAGTTTTTATGAGAGGGCTACAGGCAGGAATGAGCAGTTCTTC,CASSFYERATGRNEQFF
.,few,TRBJ1-1,TRBV9,TGTGCCAGCAGCGCACACAGGGACACTGAAGCTTTCTTT,CASSAHRDTEAFF
TRBD2,.,TRBJ2-1,TRBV4-1,TGCGCCAGCAGGATAGCGGGAGCCTCGTACAATGAGCAGTTCTTC,CASRIAGASYNEQFF
.,.,TRBJ2-5,TRBV29-1,TGCAGCGTTGCCCCCGGGGAAGAGACCCAGTACTTC,CSVAPGEETQYF